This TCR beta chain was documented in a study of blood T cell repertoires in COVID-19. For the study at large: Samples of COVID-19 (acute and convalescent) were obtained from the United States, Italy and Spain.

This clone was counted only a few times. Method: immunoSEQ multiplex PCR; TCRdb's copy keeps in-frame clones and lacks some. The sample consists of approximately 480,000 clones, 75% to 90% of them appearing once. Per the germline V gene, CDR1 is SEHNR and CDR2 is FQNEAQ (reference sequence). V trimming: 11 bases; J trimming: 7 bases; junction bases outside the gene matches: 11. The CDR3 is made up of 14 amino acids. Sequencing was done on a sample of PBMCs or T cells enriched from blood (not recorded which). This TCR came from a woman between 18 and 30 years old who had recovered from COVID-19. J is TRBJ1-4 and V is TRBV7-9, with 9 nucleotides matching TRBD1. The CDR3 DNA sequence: TGTGCCCCCCCGGACAGGGGAGCTAGTGAAAAACTGTTTTTT. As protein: CAPPDRGASEKLFF.